The source of this T cell receptor (beta chain) is a study of response to subunit inactivated influenza vaccine. Using its own MiXCR run on the RT-PCR reads, TCRdb lists one record per CDR3 protein. The table records just under 550,000 distinct CDR3 sequences, under 30% of them present only once. CDR1 and CDR2 (germline): SGHTA, FQGNSA. CDR3 length: 13 amino acids. Concerning this clonotype: A junction boundary mismatches the germline segment, possibly from a read error.

These data also featured in a second study, about T cells expressing NK-cell markers. That work adds: It was by 5'RACE template switching with UMIs that TCR beta cDNA was made. These same clonotypes (in several donors) also led the CD3+CD56-NKG2C+ fraction.

The clonotype originates from a man aged 45-60 years who received an inactivated influenza vaccine. The sample in question was CD4+ T cells sorted from PBMCs, obtained roughly 12 days after vaccination. The rearrangement links TRBV7-2 to TRBJ2-5; D gene ambiguous. CDR3 bases: TGTGTCAGCAGCTTTCAAGTTAGAGAGACCCAGTACTTC. Protein product: CVSSFQVRETQYF.